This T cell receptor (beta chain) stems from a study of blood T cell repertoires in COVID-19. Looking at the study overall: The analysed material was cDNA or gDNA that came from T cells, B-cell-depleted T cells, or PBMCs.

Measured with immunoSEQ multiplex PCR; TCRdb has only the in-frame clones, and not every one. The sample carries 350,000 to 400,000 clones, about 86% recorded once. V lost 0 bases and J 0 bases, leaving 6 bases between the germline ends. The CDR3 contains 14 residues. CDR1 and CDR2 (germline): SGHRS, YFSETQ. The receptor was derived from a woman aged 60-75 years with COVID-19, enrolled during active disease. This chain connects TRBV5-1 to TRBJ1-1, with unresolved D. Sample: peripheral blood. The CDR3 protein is CASSLDSVNTEAFF. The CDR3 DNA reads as TGCGCCAGCAGCTTGGACAGTGTGAACACTGAAGCTTTCTTT. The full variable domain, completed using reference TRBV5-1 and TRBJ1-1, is KAGVTQTPRYLIKTRGQQVTLSCSPISGHRSVSWYQQTPGQGLQFLFEYFSETQRNKGNFPGRFSGRQFSNSRSEMNVSTLELGDSALYLCASSLDSVNTEAFFGQGTRLTVV.